This passage covers 10 T cell receptor beta chains from one sample sequenced in a study of T cells after yellow fever vaccination. MiXCR was run by TCRdb on the 5' RACE reads, yielding one entry per CDR3 protein. This table has around 610,000 distinct CDR3 sequences, about 13% appearing once. This specimen consisted of PBMCs, obtained on the day of the yellow fever booster vaccination. These receptors were collected from a man between 25 and 39 years old who received the YFV17D yellow fever vaccine.

This sequence joins TRBV4-3 and TRBJ2-3; 10 bases map to TRBD1. With 0 bases clipped from V and 2 bases from J, the junction kept 8 bases outside the gene matches. CDR3 length equals 18 residues. Germline CDR1 and CDR2: LGHNA and YSLEER. This CDR3 reads CASSQDWVGQGDTDTQYF. CDR3 nucleotide sequence: TGCGCCAGCAGCCAAGATTGGGTAGGACAGGGGGACACAGATACGCAGTATTTT.

This clonotype has just a few counts. The gene calls are TRBV2 and TRBJ1-3; TRBD1 aligns across 7 bases. Looked up from germline, CDR1 is SNHLY and CDR2 is FYNNEI. The CDR3 has 21 amino acids. With 5 bases clipped from V and 7 bases from J, the junction kept 29 bases outside the gene matches. The CDR3 protein is CASSKFHPVPGQRIGANTIYF. CDR3 in DNA: TGTGCCAGCAGTAAATTTCACCCGGTCCCGGGACAGCGGATCGGGGCGAACACCATATATTTT.

The chain recombines TRBV24-1 with TRBJ2-1, with D uncertain. This CDR3 contains 14 residues. From germline, CDR1 is KGHDR and CDR2 SFDVKD. V lost 2 bases to trimming and J lost 5 bases, with 9 bases between them. The CDR3 coding sequence is TGTGCCACCAGTGATTCCCACCGACACAATGAGCAGTTCTTC. Translating gives CATSDSHRHNEQFF.

V usage is TRBV6-2 or TRBV6-3 and J usage is TRBJ2-5; possibly TRBD1 or TRBD2 for D (6 bases each). Germline V lookup: CDR1 MNHEY, CDR2 SVGEGT. The CDR3 spans 14 residues. V was shortened by 10 bases and J by 10 bases, with 25 bases between the two germline ends. CDR3 nucleotide sequence: TGTGCCACCCAGAGGGCGGGACAATCGCGGGACCAGTACTTC. Translated, it gives CATQRAGQSRDQYF.

This clonotype has more than one count but fewer than ten. The J gene is TRBJ2-1, the V gene TRBV12-3 or TRBV12-4; D may match TRBD1 or TRBD2 (6 bases each). This CDR3 has 12 amino acids. Trimming cost V 6 bases and J 10 bases, with 13 bases left between them. The CDR3 protein is CASRPGGREQFF. The DNA for the CDR3 is TGTGCCAGCAGGCCTGGGGGGCGGGAGCAGTTCTTC.

This chain joins TRBV20-1 and TRBJ2-1; TRBD2 aligns across 7 bases. This CDR3 has 13 amino acids. Trimming cost V 7 bases and J 6 bases; bases outside gene matches: 9. The germline gives CDR1 DFQATT, CDR2 SNEGSKA (reference sequence). CDR3 sequence: CSVRDYGFNEQFF. The CDR3 DNA follows: TGCAGTGTTAGGGACTACGGGTTCAATGAGCAGTTCTTC.

This clonotype was recorded at least ten times. The J gene is TRBJ2-1, the V gene TRBV20-1; 10 bases map to TRBD2. The CDR3 is 17 amino acids. Germline V gene lookup returns CDR1 DFQATT and CDR2 SNEGSKA (reference sequence). V lost 0 bases to trimming and J lost 9 bases; unmatched junction nucleotides: 14. Written as DNA, the CDR3 is TGCAGTGCTAGAGATGGTGGGCTAGCGGGAGACAGTATTGAGCAGTTCTTC. Translating it yields CSARDGGLAGDSIEQFF.

This chain joins TRBV7-6 and TRBJ2-5; 7 bases are shared with TRBD1. V gave up 4 bases and J gave up 3 bases; unmatched junction bases: 11. The CDR3 covers 16 residues. CDR1 and CDR2 from the germline V gene are SGHVS and FNYEAQ. The CDR3 here is CASSSQRDSREETQYF. DNA of the CDR3: TGTGCCAGCAGCTCCCAACGGGACAGTCGGGAAGAGACCCAGTACTTC. The full variable domain, with the rest looked up from reference TRBV7-6 and TRBJ2-5, is GAGVSQSPRYKVTKRGQDVALRCDPISGHVSLYWYRQALGQGPEFLTYFNYEAQQDKSGLPNDRFSAERPEGSISTLTIQRTEQRDSAMYRCASSSQRDSREETQYFGPGTRLLVL.

The rearrangement links TRBV4-3 to TRBJ2-3; D is ambiguous. The V end lost 5 bases, the J end lost 3 bases, and 9 bases lay between the germline ends. The CDR3 covers 13 residues. In germline, CDR1 is LGHNA, CDR2 YSLEER. CDR3 region: CASSSPFTDTQYF. In DNA form, the CDR3 reads TGCGCCAGCAGCAGCCCTTTTACAGATACGCAGTATTTT.

The genes are TRBV24-1 and TRBJ2-1; 7 bases map to TRBD2. The CDR3 contains 16 residues. Trimming took 4 bases from V and 4 from J; bases not matched to a gene: 9. The germline CDR1 and CDR2 sequences are KGHDR and SFDVKD. For the CDR3, the DNA is TGTGCCACCAGTGACCCCCGGGACTACCGATACAATGAGCAGTTCTTC. This codes for CATSDPRDYRYNEQFF.